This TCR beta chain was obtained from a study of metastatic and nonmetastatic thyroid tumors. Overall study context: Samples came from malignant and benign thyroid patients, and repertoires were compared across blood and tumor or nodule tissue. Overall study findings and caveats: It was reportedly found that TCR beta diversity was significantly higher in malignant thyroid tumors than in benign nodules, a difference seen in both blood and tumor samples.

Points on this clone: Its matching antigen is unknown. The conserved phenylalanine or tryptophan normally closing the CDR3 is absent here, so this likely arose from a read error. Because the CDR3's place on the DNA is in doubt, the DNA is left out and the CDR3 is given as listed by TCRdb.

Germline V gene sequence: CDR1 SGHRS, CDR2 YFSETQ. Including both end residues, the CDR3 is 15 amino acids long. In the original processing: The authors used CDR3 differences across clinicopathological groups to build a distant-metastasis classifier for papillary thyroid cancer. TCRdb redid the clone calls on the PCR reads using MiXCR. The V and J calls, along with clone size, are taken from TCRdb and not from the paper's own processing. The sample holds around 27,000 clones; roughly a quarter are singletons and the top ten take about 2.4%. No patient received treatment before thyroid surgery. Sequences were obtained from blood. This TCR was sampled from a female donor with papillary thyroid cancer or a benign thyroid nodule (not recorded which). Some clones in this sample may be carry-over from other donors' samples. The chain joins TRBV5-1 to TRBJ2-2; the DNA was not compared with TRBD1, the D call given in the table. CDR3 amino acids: CASSLGQGNTGEMFL.